The sequence of this T cell receptor (beta chain) was determined in a study of blood T cells in healthy people across ages. V lost 0 bases to trimming and J lost 5 bases, with 13 bases between them. There are 15 residues in the CDR3. Germline V CDR1 and CDR2: MGHRA, YSYEKL. Through a sample-barcoded 5' primer and a J-beta primer mix, a second PCR was run for roughly 7 to 11 cycles. A template-switch adaptor containing 12 random nucleotides labeled each cDNA molecule. TCRdb reprocessed the 5' RACE reads via MiXCR and lists one record per CDR3 protein. Of more than 650,000 distinct CDR3 sequences listed, roughly 50% are singletons.

V and J are TRBV4-1 and TRBJ2-5; the D gene is possibly TRBD1 (7 bases). This clonotype originated in an elderly man in good health. Material for sequencing was blood. The CDR3: CASSQDGGGAETQYF. The CDR3 region has the DNA TGCGCCAGCAGCCAAGATGGAGGGGGCGCGGAGACCCAGTACTTC.